The 6 T cell receptor beta chains presented below share a single source sample, sequenced in a study of T cells in Graves' hyperthyroidism and ophthalmopathy. What was amplified from RNA transcripts were TCR beta CDR3 regions. With the HTBI primer set, the TCR CDR3 went through a first round of RT-PCR. TCRdb re-called the multiplex PCR reads with MiXCR, one entry per CDR3 protein. Seen here are 600,000 or so distinct CDR3 sequences, roughly 15% observed once, and the top ten hold roughly an eighth. Sequencing input: blood. These receptors were obtained from a woman in her fifties or sixties with Graves' ophthalmopathy.

Ten or more counts support this clonotype. This sequence joins TRBV3-1 and TRBJ2-3; 12 nucleotides line up with TRBD2. The ends lost 4 bases at V and 6 bases at J; junction bases unmatched: 8. The CDR3 sequence is 16 residues long. Germline CDR1 and CDR2: LGHDT and YNNKEL (reference sequence). CDR3 sequence reads: CASSPPGLAGSDTQYF. Written as DNA, the CDR3 is TGTGCCAGCAGCCCTCCTGGACTAGCGGGATCGGATACGCAGTATTTT.

The V call is TRBV12-3 or TRBV12-4, the J call TRBJ1-1, with a possible D match to TRBD1 (6 bases). Between the trimmed V and J ends, which lost 6 bases and 4 bases, there was a span of 15 bases. This CDR3 comprises 14 residues. CDR3 nucleotide sequence: TGTGCCAGCAGACGGACAGCCGGCGGCACTGAAGCTTTCTTT. Amino acid sequence: CASRRTAGGTEAFF.

This clonotype was counted at least ten times. The CDR3, as DNA: TGCGCCAGCAGCCAGGACAGCCAAAAAAACATTCAGTACTTC. This encodes CASSQDSQKNIQYF. The chain uses TRBV5-1 and TRBJ2-4, with D possibly being TRBD1 (6 bases). This CDR3 is 14 amino acids long. Trimming removed 4 bases from V and 4 bases from J, with 12 bases in between. In germline, CDR1 is SGHRS, CDR2 YFSETQ.

The chain carries TRBV29-1 and TRBJ2-7; D possibly corresponds to TRBD2 (5 bases). Germline-derived CDR1 and CDR2 are SQVTM and ANQGSEA. The V end lost 4 bases, the J end lost 4 bases, and 14 bases lay between the germline ends. This CDR3 has 13 amino acids. CDR3 region: CSVVLAGTYEQYF. In nucleotides, the CDR3 is TGCAGCGTTGTCCTGGCGGGCACTTACGAGCAGTACTTC.

This clonotype showed up many times. The J gene is TRBJ2-5, the V gene TRBV18; the D gene is possibly TRBD2 (6 bases). The CDR3 contains 14 residues. Germline V CDR1 and CDR2: KGHSH, LQKENI. Trimming pared 1 base from V and 5 bases from J, leaving 11 bases between. CDR3: CASSPLPSGETQYF. The CDR3, as DNA: TGTGCCAGCTCACCACTCCCCAGCGGGGAGACCCAGTACTTC.

The sample holds many counts of this clonotype. The chain uses TRBV7-9 and TRBJ2-7; a weak D match, TRBD2 (5 bases). Trimming took off 3 bases at V and 5 bases at J, with 11 bases between the two ends. CDR1 is SEHNR, CDR2 FQNEAQ, per germline (reference sequence). The CDR3 has 13 amino acids. Here the CDR3 reads CASSLTGIDEQYF. The CDR3 bases are TGTGCCAGCAGCTTGACCGGGATCGACGAGCAGTACTTC.